These 27 T cell receptor beta chains were sequenced from one sample in a study of a mutant IDH1 vaccine in newly diagnosed glioma (dated by TCRdb to 2020 to 2023). Library generation was performed with the immunoSEQ multiplex PCR assay. TCRdb took this table from immuneACCESS and kept in-frame rearrangements with V and J called. Such tables lack part of the clones; where checked against another copy, unresolved V genes explain under half of the gap, and the rest is unexplained. A total of nearly 70,000 clones appear in this sample, 79% of them only once. The ten largest clones represent around 8.4% of the sample. The meaning of the sample's time point label: baseline, week 1 (first vaccination visit). The treatment or condition label, read with the paper, signifies: pre-vaccination baseline after standard-of-care therapy. The sequencing here drew on PBMCs, taken from a glioma patient treated with radiotherapy, temozolomide or both. These receptors all come from a man aged 45-65 years with glioma.

The rearrangement links TRBV4-2 to TRBJ2-7, with a weak D call TRBD1 (5 bases). The CDR3 length is 15 residues. The V gene lost 1 base and the J gene lost 12 bases, with 22 bases spanning the gap. Germline V gene data show CDR1 as LGHNA and CDR2 as YNFKEQ. CDR3 in amino acids: CASSQGIASSYDRYF. In nucleotides, the CDR3 is TGTGCCAGCAGCCAAGGGATCGCCAGTTCCTACGACAGGTACTTC.

This clone was counted a single time. V usage is TRBV9 and J usage is TRBJ2-7; D unresolved. This CDR3 has 12 residues. Germline V gives CDR1 SGDLS, CDR2 YYNGEE. V dropped 0 bases and J dropped 0 bases, with 1 base sitting between them. CDR3: CASSVDSYEQYF. Here the CDR3 DNA reads TGTGCCAGCAGCGTAGACTCCTACGAGCAGTACTTC.

The rearrangement uses TRBV29-1 and TRBJ2-7; 12 bases map to TRBD1. Trimming removed 6 bases from V and 4 bases from J; junction bases left unmatched: 4. CDR3 length: 13 amino acids. From germline, CDR1 is SQVTM and CDR2 ANQGSEA. CDR3 sequence: CSVGDRGLYEQYF. In DNA form, the CDR3 reads TGCAGCGTGGGGGACAGGGGGCTTTACGAGCAGTACTTC.

The chain links TRBV4-3 to TRBJ2-7, with 8 bases identical to TRBD2. J gave up 1 base and V 0 bases, and 5 bases lay outside the gene matches. Germline CDR1 is LGHNA and CDR2 is YSLEER. The CDR3 is 16 residues long. DNA for the CDR3: TGCGCCAGCAGCCAAGACGGCGGGGGGCCTTCCTACGAGCAGTACTTC. It specifies CASSQDGGGPSYEQYF.

This clone was seen only a few times. V usage is TRBV6-6 and J usage is TRBJ2-7; a possible D gene is TRBD1 (7 bases). The germline V gene has CDR1 MNHNY and CDR2 SVGAGI (reference sequence). Trimming took 5 bases from V and 0 from J, leaving 14 bases between them. The CDR3 has 15 residues. Written as DNA, the CDR3 is TGTGCCAGCAGTCCCCTCCAGGGGGGCTCCTACGAGCAGTACTTC. It encodes CASSPLQGGSYEQYF.

The V call is TRBV29-1, the J call TRBJ2-2; D is possibly TRBD1 (5 bases). Germline V lookup: CDR1 SQVTM, CDR2 ANQGSEA. V shed 2 bases and J shed 1 base, with 8 bases lying between them. The CDR3 is made up of 14 amino acids. This CDR3 reads CSVERQGNTGELFF. The DNA for the CDR3 is TGCAGCGTTGAAAGGCAGGGGAACACCGGGGAGCTGTTTTTT.

This clone has only a few counts. The chain employs TRBV11-2 and TRBJ1-4; D ambiguous. The germline gives CDR1 SGHAT, CDR2 FQNNGV. The CDR3 is 14 amino acids. The V and J ends lost 1 base and 7 bases respectively, with 10 bases between them. CDR3 protein: CASSLGVRTEKLFF. The DNA of the CDR3 is TGTGCCAGCAGCTTAGGTGTCCGTACTGAAAAACTGTTTTTT.

CDR3 region: CASSTYRGGNMGQPQHF. In nucleotides, the CDR3 is TGTGCCAGTAGTACTTACAGGGGAGGAAACATGGGTCAGCCCCAGCATTTT. V gene TRBV19 combines with J gene TRBJ1-5, with 7 bases aligning to TRBD1. The V gene's germline CDR1 is LNHDA and CDR2 SQIVND (reference sequence). V gave up 4 bases and J gave up 6 bases; unmatched junction bases: 15. The CDR3 is made up of 17 amino acids.

CDR3 nucleotide sequence: TGCGCCAGCAGCTTGGCCCAGGGAAATTCACCCCTCCACTTT. Translated: CASSLAQGNSPLHF. The rearrangement uses TRBV5-1 and TRBJ1-6, with D tentatively TRBD1 (5 bases). V lost 0 bases, J lost 7 bases, and 8 bases lay in between. Germline V gene sequence: CDR1 SGHRS, CDR2 YFSETQ. CDR3 length: 14 residues.

The chain employs TRBV30 and TRBJ2-7, with TRBD2 identical over 11 bases. CDR3 length equals 13 residues. The trim removed 7 bases at V and 3 bases at J, leaving 5 bases unmatched. From germline, CDR1 is GTSNPN and CDR2 SVGIG (reference sequence). Here the CDR3 reads CASSTSGVYEQYF. CDR3 in DNA: TGTGCCTCATCGACTAGCGGGGTCTACGAGCAGTACTTC.

The V and J genes are TRBV4-3 and TRBJ1-2, with TRBD1 matching over 8 bases. CDR3 length: 18 amino acids. V shed 0 bases and J 1 base; nucleotides not matched to a gene: 10. CDR1 and CDR2 (germline): LGHNA, YSLEER. The CDR3 region is CASSQDRGQADLNYGYTF. The DNA for the CDR3 is TGCGCCAGCAGCCAAGATCGGGGACAGGCGGATCTTAACTATGGCTACACCTTC.

The chain employs TRBV6-5 and TRBJ2-3; D is unclear. This CDR3 has 13 residues. Germline-derived CDR1 and CDR2 are MNHEY and SVGAGI. Trimming took 3 bases from V and 4 from J, leaving 8 bases between them. CDR3 nucleotide sequence: TGTGCCAGCAGTTATGGGCGTTCAGATACGCAGTATTTT. Translation gives CASSYGRSDTQYF.

The chain has TRBV19 and TRBJ1-5; 8 bases match TRBD1. The CDR3 totals 15 residues. Germline trimming cut 1 base from V and 5 bases from J; bases unmatched to any gene: 4. CDR1 and CDR2 (germline): LNHDA, SQIVND (reference sequence). The CDR3 region has the DNA TGTGCCAGTAGTATAGTCTCAGGGGGCGATCAGCCCCAGCATTTT. As protein: CASSIVSGGDQPQHF.

This clone has more than one count but fewer than ten. The V and J genes are TRBV5-5 and TRBJ1-5; D not certain. Germline V gene sequence: CDR1 SGHKS, CDR2 YYEKEE (reference sequence). CDR3 length equals 13 residues. Between the trimmed V and J ends, which lost 2 bases and 9 bases, there was a span of 12 bases. CDR3 sequence: CASSLDPMGPQHF. CDR3 bases: TGTGCCAGCAGCTTAGACCCGATGGGGCCCCAGCATTTT. The variable domain in full, completed from reference TRBV5-5 and TRBJ1-5, reads DAGVTQSPTHLIKTRGQQVTLRCSPISGHKSVSWYQQVLGQGPQFIFQYYEKEERGRGNFPDRFSARQFPNYSSELNVNALLLGDSALYLCASSLDPMGPQHFGDGTRLSIL.

The rearrangement uses TRBV29-1 and TRBJ2-3, with 9 positions matching TRBD2. Germline assignment: CDR1 SQVTM and CDR2 ANQGSEA. The CDR3 runs 14 residues. Losses at the gene ends were 3 bases for V and 7 bases for J; bases not matched to a gene: 8. CDR3 region: CSVEGGGATNTQYF. The CDR3 DNA follows: TGCAGCGTTGAGGGCGGGGGGGCCACGAATACGCAGTATTTT.

V is TRBV6-1 and J is TRBJ1-2; D is unresolved. V gave up 7 bases and J gave up 6 bases, with 15 bases separating them. Germline CDR1 and CDR2: MNHNS and SASEGT. CDR3 length: 13 amino acids. The CDR3 region has the DNA TGTGCCAGCATTAGTAGGGAACGTGATGGCTACACCTTC. Residues: CASISRERDGYTF.

This clone has a handful of counts. The chain uses TRBV20-1 and TRBJ1-1; D is unresolved. The CDR3 has 11 residues. V lost 5 bases and J 7 bases, leaving 11 bases between the germline ends. Germline lookup yields CDR1 DFQATT and CDR2 SNEGSKA (reference sequence). The CDR3 reads CSAPKGFEAFF. CDR3 bases: TGCAGTGCTCCCAAGGGCTTTGAAGCTTTCTTT.

The rearrangement links TRBV6-5 to TRBJ2-7; D is possibly TRBD1 (5 bases). Looked up from germline, CDR1 is MNHEY and CDR2 is SVGAGI. V dropped 2 bases and J dropped 1 base, with 9 bases sitting between them. The length of the CDR3 is 14 residues. As DNA, the CDR3 is TGTGCCAGCAGTTACGGCAGGGTATCCTACGAGCAGTACTTC. It translates to CASSYGRVSYEQYF.

The chain employs TRBV5-4 and TRBJ1-2, with TRBD1 as a possible D gene (6 bases). CDR3 length: 15 amino acids. Looked up from germline, CDR1 is SGHNT and CDR2 is YYREEE (reference sequence). Trimming pared 0 bases from V and 4 bases from J, leaving 13 bases between. The CDR3 sequence is CASSLEAGEFYGYTF. In nucleotides, the CDR3 is TGTGCCAGCAGCTTGGAGGCAGGGGAATTCTATGGCTACACCTTC.

This clone was seen only once. This rearrangement joins TRBV19 to TRBJ1-5, with D unclear. Germline V CDR1 and CDR2: LNHDA, SQIVND (reference sequence). V gave up 2 bases and J gave up 9 bases, with 14 bases separating them. The CDR3 is made up of 14 amino acids. CDR3 sequence (DNA): TGTGCCAGTAGTATAAAACCGAAACGAGGGCCCCAGCATTTT. Its protein product is CASSIKPKRGPQHF.

The V and J genes are TRBV28 and TRBJ1-2; D might be TRBD1 (5 bases). The V end lost 7 bases, the J end lost 7 bases, and 22 bases lay between the germline ends. Per germline, CDR1 MDHEN and CDR2 SYDVKM. CDR3 length: 15 amino acids. CDR3 region: CASTTGTQGRGGYTF. In DNA form, the CDR3 reads TGTGCCAGCACCACCGGGACCCAAGGGAGGGGTGGCTACACCTTC.

The rearrangement joins TRBV7-2 to TRBJ2-7; 8 nucleotides align to TRBD2. After removal of 5 bases from V and 4 bases from J, the junction contained 7 bases not matched to a gene. The CDR3 length is 14 residues. The germline V gene encodes CDR1 SGHTA and CDR2 FQGNSA. The CDR3 spells CASSPGTRFYEQYF. In DNA, the CDR3 is TGTGCCAGCAGCCCCGGGACTAGGTTTTACGAGCAGTACTTC.

V usage is TRBV2 and J usage is TRBJ1-2, with TRBD1 as a possible D gene (5 bases). V was clipped by 8 bases and J by 4 bases, with 14 bases between them. Germline loops: CDR1 SNHLY, CDR2 FYNNEI. The CDR3 sequence is 13 residues long. CDR3 region: CASGRRAPYGYTF. The CDR3 region has the DNA TGTGCCAGCGGCCGCAGGGCTCCCTATGGCTACACCTTC. Full variable domain (missing parts from reference TRBV2 and TRBJ1-2): EPEVTQTPSHQVTQMGQEVILRCVPISNHLYFYWYRQILGQKVEFLVSFYNNEISEKSEIFDDQFSVERPDGSNFTLKIRSTKLEDSAMYFCASGRRAPYGYTFGSGTRLTVV.

J is TRBJ2-3 and V is TRBV7-2; D is possibly TRBD2 (6 bases). CDR1 is SGHTA and CDR2 is FQGNSA in the germline V gene. This CDR3 region has 13 residues. V was pared by 5 bases and J by 11 bases, with 17 bases between. As DNA, the CDR3 is TGTGCCAGCAGCCCGGGACTGGAGAGGGGGCAGTATTTT. This codes for CASSPGLERGQYF. The whole variable domain, remainder taken from reference TRBV7-2 and TRBJ2-3, is GAGVSQSPSNKVTEKGKDVELRCDPISGHTALYWYRQSLGQGLEFLIYFQGNSAPDKSGLPSDRFSAERTGGSVSTLTIQRTQQEDSAVYLCASSPGLERGQYFGPGTRLTVL.

The chain employs TRBV7-9 and TRBJ2-1; a possible D gene is TRBD1 (6 bases). V was shortened by 0 bases and J by 6 bases, with 6 bases between the two germline ends. This CDR3 is built from 13 residues. In germline, CDR1 is SEHNR, CDR2 FQNEAQ (reference sequence). CDR3 bases: TGTGCCAGCAGCTTAGCGGGGGCCAATGAGCAGTTCTTC. It translates to CASSLAGANEQFF.

The chain joins TRBV5-1 to TRBJ2-1; 8 positions match TRBD2. Germline V gene sequence: CDR1 SGHRS, CDR2 YFSETQ. The CDR3 has 15 amino acids. V shed 3 bases and J 7 bases; nucleotides not matched to a gene: 9. The CDR3 DNA reads as TGCGCCAGCAGCTGGATAGCGGGGACTAATAATGAGCAGTTCTTC. Translated: CASSWIAGTNNEQFF.

The V and J genes are TRBV7-2 and TRBJ2-7; 8 bases are a match to TRBD1. Germline lookup yields CDR1 SGHTA and CDR2 FQGNSA. This CDR3 is built from 14 residues. Trimming took 5 bases from V and 7 from J; bases not matched to a gene: 10. The CDR3 loop reads CASSPRQGMGEQYF. The CDR3 coding sequence is TGTGCCAGCAGCCCGCGACAGGGGATGGGGGAGCAGTACTTC.